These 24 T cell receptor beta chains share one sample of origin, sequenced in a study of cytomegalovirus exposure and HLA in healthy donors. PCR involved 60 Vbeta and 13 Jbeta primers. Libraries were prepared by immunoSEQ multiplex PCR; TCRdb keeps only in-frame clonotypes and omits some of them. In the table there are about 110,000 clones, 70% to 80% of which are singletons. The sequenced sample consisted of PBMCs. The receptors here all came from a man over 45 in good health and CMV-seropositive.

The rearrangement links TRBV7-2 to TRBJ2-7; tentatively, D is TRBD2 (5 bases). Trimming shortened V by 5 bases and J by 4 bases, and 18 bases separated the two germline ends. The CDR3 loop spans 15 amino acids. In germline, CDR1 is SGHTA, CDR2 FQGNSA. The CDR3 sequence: CASSDGLPGAYEQYF. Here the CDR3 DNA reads TGTGCCAGCAGCGACGGACTCCCCGGAGCTTACGAGCAGTACTTC.

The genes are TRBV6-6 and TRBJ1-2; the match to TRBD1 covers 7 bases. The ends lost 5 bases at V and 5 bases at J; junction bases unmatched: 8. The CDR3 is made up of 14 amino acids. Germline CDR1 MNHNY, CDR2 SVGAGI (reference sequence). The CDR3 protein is CASSGLDRVYGYTF. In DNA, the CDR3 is TGTGCCAGCAGTGGCCTAGACAGGGTTTATGGCTACACCTTC.

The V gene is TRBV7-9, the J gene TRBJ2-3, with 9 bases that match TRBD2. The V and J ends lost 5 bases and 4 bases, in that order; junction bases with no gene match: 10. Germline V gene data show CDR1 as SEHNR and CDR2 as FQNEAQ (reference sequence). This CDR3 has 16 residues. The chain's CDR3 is CASSLELAGWADTQYF. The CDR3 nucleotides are TGTGCCAGCAGCCTAGAACTAGCGGGTTGGGCAGATACGCAGTATTTT.

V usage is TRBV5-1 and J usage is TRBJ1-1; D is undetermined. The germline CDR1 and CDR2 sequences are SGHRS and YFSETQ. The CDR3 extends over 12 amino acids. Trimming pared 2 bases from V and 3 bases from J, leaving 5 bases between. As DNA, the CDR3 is TGCGCCAGCAGCTTTCGGGACACTGAAGCTTTCTTT. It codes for CASSFRDTEAFF. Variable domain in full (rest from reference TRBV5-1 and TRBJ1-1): KAGVTQTPRYLIKTRGQQVTLSCSPISGHRSVSWYQQTPGQGLQFLFEYFSETQRNKGNFPGRFSGRQFSNSRSEMNVSTLELGDSALYLCASSFRDTEAFFGQGTRLTVV.

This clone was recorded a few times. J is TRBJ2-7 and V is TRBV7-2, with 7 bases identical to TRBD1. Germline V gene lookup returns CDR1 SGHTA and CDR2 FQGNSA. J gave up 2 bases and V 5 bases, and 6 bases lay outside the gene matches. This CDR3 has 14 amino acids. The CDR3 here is CASSDSTGPYEQYF. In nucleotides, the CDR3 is TGTGCCAGCAGCGACTCGACAGGGCCCTACGAGCAGTACTTC.

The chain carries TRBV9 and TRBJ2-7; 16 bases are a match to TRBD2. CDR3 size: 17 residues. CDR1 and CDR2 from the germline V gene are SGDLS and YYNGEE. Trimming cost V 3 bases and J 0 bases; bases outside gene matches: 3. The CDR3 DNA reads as TGTGCCAGCAGCGGGGGACTAGCGGGAGGGGGCTCCTACGAGCAGTACTTC. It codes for CASSGGLAGGGSYEQYF.

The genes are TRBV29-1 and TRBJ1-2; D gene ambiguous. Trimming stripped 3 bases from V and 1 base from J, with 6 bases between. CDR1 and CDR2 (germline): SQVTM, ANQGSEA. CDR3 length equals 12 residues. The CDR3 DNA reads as TGCAGCGTTGAGGCGGTTAACTATGGCTACACCTTC. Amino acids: CSVEAVNYGYTF.

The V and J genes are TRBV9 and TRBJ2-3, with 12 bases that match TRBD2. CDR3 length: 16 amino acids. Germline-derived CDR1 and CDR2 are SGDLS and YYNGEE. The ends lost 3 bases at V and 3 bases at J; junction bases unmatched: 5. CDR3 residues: CASSGLAGVETDTQYF. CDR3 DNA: TGTGCCAGCAGCGGACTAGCGGGGGTGGAGACAGATACGCAGTATTTT.

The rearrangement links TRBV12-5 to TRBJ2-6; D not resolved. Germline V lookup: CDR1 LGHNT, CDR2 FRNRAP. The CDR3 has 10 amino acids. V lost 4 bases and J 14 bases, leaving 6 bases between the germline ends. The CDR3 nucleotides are TGTGCTAGTGGTTCCCCCTTCCTGACTTTC. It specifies CASGSPFLTF.

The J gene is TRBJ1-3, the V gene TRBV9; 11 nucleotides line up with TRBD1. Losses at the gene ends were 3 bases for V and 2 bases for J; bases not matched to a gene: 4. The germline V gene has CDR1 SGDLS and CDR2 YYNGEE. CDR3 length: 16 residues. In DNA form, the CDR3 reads TGTGCCAGCAGCGGCGGGACAGGGGGACCTGGAAACACCATATATTTT. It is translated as CASSGGTGGPGNTIYF.

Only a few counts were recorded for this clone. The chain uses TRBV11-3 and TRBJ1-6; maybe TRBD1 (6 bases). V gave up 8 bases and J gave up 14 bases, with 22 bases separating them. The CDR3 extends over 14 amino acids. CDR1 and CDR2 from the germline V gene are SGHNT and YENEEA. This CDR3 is CASYPPGDGTTLHF. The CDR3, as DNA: TGTGCCAGCTATCCTCCCGGGGACGGGACAACCCTCCACTTT.

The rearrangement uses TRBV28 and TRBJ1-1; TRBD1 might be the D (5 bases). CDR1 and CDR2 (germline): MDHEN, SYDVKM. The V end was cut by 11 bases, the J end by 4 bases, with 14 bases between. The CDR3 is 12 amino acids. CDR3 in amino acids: CAASGDPTEAFF. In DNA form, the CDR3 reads TGTGCCGCATCGGGGGACCCCACTGAAGCTTTCTTT.

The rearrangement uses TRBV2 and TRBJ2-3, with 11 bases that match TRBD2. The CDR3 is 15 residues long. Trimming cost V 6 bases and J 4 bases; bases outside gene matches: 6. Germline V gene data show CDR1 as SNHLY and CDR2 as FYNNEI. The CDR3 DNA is TGTGCCAGCAGGACGGGACTAGCGGCGGCAGATACGCAGTATTTT. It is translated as CASRTGLAAADTQYF.

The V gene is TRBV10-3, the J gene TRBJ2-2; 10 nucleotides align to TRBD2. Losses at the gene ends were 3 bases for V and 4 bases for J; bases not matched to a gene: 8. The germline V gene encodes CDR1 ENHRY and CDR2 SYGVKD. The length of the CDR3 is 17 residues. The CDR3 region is CAISDPQREGSTGELFF. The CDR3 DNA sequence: TGTGCCATCAGTGACCCTCAGCGGGAGGGCAGCACCGGGGAGCTGTTTTTT.

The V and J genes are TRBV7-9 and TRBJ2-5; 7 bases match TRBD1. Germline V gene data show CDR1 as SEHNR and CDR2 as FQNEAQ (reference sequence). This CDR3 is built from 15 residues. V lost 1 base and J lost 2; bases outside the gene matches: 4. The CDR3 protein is CASSLGRGRQETQYF. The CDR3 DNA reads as TGTGCCAGCAGCTTAGGAAGGGGGCGACAAGAGACCCAGTACTTC.

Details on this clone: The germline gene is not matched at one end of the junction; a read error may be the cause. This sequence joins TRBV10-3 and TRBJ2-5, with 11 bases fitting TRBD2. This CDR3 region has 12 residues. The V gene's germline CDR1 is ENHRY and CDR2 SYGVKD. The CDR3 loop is CASSEGLAGHYF. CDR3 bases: TGTGCCAGCAGTGAAGGACTAGCGGGCCATTACTTC.

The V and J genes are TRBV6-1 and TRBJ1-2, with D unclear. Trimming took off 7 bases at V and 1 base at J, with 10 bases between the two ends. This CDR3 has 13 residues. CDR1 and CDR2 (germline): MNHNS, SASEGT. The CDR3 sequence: CASKVENNYGYTF. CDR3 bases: TGTGCCAGCAAAGTAGAGAATAACTATGGCTACACCTTC.

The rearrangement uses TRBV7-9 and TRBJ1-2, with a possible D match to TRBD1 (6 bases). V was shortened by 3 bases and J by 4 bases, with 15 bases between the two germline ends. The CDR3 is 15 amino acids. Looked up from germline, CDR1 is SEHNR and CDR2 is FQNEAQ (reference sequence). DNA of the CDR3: TGTGCCAGCAGCTTCCGAGAAGACAGGCTCTATGGCTACACCTTC. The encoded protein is CASSFREDRLYGYTF.

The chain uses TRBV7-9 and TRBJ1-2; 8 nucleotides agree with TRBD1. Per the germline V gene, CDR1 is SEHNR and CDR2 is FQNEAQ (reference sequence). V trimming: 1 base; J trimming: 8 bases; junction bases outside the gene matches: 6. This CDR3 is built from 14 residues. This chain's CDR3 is CASSLGTGTDGYTF. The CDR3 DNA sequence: TGTGCCAGCAGCTTAGGGACAGGGACAGACGGCTACACCTTC.

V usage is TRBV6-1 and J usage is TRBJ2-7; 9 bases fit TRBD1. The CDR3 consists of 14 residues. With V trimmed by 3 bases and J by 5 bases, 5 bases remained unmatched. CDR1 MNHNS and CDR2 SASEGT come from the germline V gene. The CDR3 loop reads CASSERDREDEQYF. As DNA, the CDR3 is TGTGCCAGCAGTGAGCGGGACAGGGAGGACGAGCAGTACTTC.

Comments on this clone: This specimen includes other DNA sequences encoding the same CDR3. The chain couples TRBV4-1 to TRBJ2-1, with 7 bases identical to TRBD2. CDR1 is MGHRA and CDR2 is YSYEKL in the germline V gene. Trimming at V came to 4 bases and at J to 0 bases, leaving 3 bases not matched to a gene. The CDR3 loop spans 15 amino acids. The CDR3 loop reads CASSPSGGSYNEQFF. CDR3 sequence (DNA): TGCGCCAGCAGCCCGTCGGGGGGCTCCTACAATGAGCAGTTCTTC.

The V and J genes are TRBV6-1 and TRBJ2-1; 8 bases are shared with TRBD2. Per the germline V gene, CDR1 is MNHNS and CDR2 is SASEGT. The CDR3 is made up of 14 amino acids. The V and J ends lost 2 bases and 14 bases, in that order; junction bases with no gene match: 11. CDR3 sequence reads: CASSERGTGGGKFF. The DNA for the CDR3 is TGTGCCAGCAGTGAAAGGGGTACGGGCGGGGGGAAGTTCTTC.

This CDR3 reads CASSSTSVPGPYNEQFF. The CDR3 DNA follows: TGCGCCAGCAGCTCTACTAGCGTCCCAGGCCCCTACAATGAGCAGTTCTTC. This chain connects TRBV5-1 to TRBJ2-1, with TRBD2 identical over 7 bases. Germline CDR1 is SGHRS and CDR2 is YFSETQ. Unmatched junction bases numbered 11, after V lost 3 bases and J lost 2 bases. The CDR3 contains 17 residues.

The CDR3 DNA reads TGTGCCAGCTCACCACCAACCAGGGGGGCCACTGAAGCTTTCTTT. This codes for CASSPPTRGATEAFF. V is TRBV18 and J is TRBJ1-1; 7 bases match TRBD1. V lost 0 bases to trimming and J lost 4 bases; unmatched junction nucleotides: 5. Germline lookup yields CDR1 KGHSH and CDR2 LQKENI. The CDR3 consists of 15 residues.